These 6 T cell receptor beta chains share one sample of origin, sequenced in a study of blood T cell repertoires in COVID-19. Clones were read by immunoSEQ multiplex PCR, and TCRdb kept only the in-frame ones, dropping some. The table has 130,000 to 150,000 clones, 84% seen once. Input material: peripheral blood. Every receptor here comes from a human donor in a cohort sampled during active COVID-19.

The chain has TRBV7-2 and TRBJ2-7, with TRBD2 matching over 8 bases. V gave up 4 bases and J gave up 0 bases; unmatched junction bases: 5. The CDR3 length is 15 residues. Per the germline V gene, CDR1 is SGHTA and CDR2 is FQGNSA. The CDR3 loop reads CASSSASGGSYEQYF. CDR3 nucleotide sequence: TGTGCCAGCAGCTCCGCGAGCGGGGGCTCCTACGAGCAGTACTTC.

The gene calls are TRBV5-6 and TRBJ1-4, with 7 bases lining up with TRBD1. Unmatched junction bases numbered 4, after V lost 0 bases and J lost 2 bases. This CDR3 has 16 amino acids. From germline, CDR1 is SGHDT and CDR2 YYEEEE. The CDR3 DNA reads as TGTGCCAGCAGCTTGGGAGACAGGGTCACTAATGAAAAACTGTTTTTT. The encoded protein is CASSLGDRVTNEKLFF. Variable domain in full (rest from reference TRBV5-6 and TRBJ1-4): DAGVTQSPTHLIKTRGQQVTLRCSPKSGHDTVSWYQQALGQGPQFIFQYYEEEERQRGNFPDRFSGHQFPNYSSELNVNALLLGDSALYLCASSLGDRVTNEKLFFGSGTQLSVL.

The chain recombines TRBV5-1 with TRBJ2-7; tentatively, D is TRBD1 (6 bases). Germline CDR1 SGHRS, CDR2 YFSETQ. Trimming stripped 5 bases from V and 2 bases from J, with 17 bases between. This CDR3 has 15 amino acids. For the CDR3, the DNA is TGCGCCAGCAGGAAAGGTTACAGGGACCCCTACGAGCAGTACTTC. This codes for CASRKGYRDPYEQYF.

The genes are TRBV29-1 and TRBJ2-1; 7 bases are shared with TRBD2. Per germline, CDR1 SQVTM and CDR2 ANQGSEA. The CDR3 extends over 13 amino acids. The junction had 1 base not matched to a gene; V was cut back by 4 bases and J by 1 base. CDR3 DNA: TGCAGCGTTGCAGCGGGGTCCTACAATGAGCAGTTCTTC. As protein: CSVAAGSYNEQFF.

This chain links TRBV6-6 with TRBJ2-2; 9 bases fit TRBD2. This CDR3 contains 16 residues. The ends lost 6 bases at V and 1 base at J; junction bases unmatched: 6. Per germline, CDR1 MNHNY and CDR2 SVGAGI (reference sequence). CDR3 nucleotide sequence: TGTGCCAGCAGAGCGAGCGGGGGGCAGAACACCGGGGAGCTGTTTTTT. Encoded protein: CASRASGGQNTGELFF.

This chain joins TRBV11-3 and TRBJ1-1; the match to TRBD1 covers 9 bases. V trimming: 4 bases; J trimming: 11 bases; junction bases outside the gene matches: 8. Germline CDR1 is SGHNT and CDR2 is YENEEA. The CDR3 is 13 amino acids. The CDR3 nucleotides are TGTGCCAGCAGCTGGGACAGGGAGGGATTTGCTTTCTTT. Residues: CASSWDREGFAFF.